The 29 T cell receptor beta chains below all came from one sample that was sequenced in a study of T-cell memory formation after mild COVID-19. TCRdb independently ran MiXCR on the 5' RACE reads; one entry per CDR3 protein. The table has 500,000 to 650,000 distinct CDR3 sequences, about 22% seen once. The material sequenced was PBMCs or a T cell subset sorted from them (not recorded which). The receptors here all came from an adult woman who had mild COVID-19 (a few samples of this study predate the infection). Cell type and time point are not known.

This clonotype has only a few counts. CDR3 protein: CASSYHRPYEQYF. The CDR3 coding sequence is TGTGCCAGCAGCTACCACAGACCTTACGAGCAGTACTTC. J is TRBJ2-7 and V is TRBV13; D gene ambiguous. Germline CDR1 PRHDT, CDR2 FYEKMQ (reference sequence). The CDR3 covers 13 residues. Trimming took off 4 bases at V and 4 bases at J, with 11 bases between the two ends.

The chain couples TRBV20-1 to TRBJ2-7; 9 bases agree with TRBD1. The CDR3 contains 15 residues. The trim removed 0 bases at V and 3 bases at J, leaving 6 bases unmatched. Germline V gives CDR1 DFQATT, CDR2 SNEGSKA (reference sequence). CDR3 DNA sequence: TGCAGTGCTAGAGAGGGACAGGGAATGGGCTACGAGCAGTACTTC. Protein sequence: CSAREGQGMGYEQYF.

Only a few counts were recorded for this clonotype. The genes are TRBV27 and TRBJ2-7; possible D gene TRBD2, 5 bases. The CDR3 has 15 residues. The germline V gene has CDR1 MNHEY and CDR2 SMNVEV (reference sequence). V lost 8 bases and J lost 0, with 17 bases in between. CDR3 in DNA: TGTGCCAGCCGACGGGCATTGGAGGCCTCCTACGAGCAGTACTTC. As protein: CASRRALEASYEQYF.

The chain recombines TRBV5-1 with TRBJ1-2; a weak D match, TRBD1 (6 bases). The CDR3 runs 12 residues. Germline values: CDR1 SGHRS, CDR2 YFSETQ. Between the trimmed V and J ends, which lost 5 bases and 7 bases, there was a span of 12 bases. The CDR3 loop is CASSRDRFGYTF. CDR3 nucleotides: TGCGCCAGCAGTCGTGACAGGTTTGGCTACACCTTC.

The CDR3 DNA reads as TGTGCCAGCTTGGGACAGGGGAACGACGAGCAGTACTTC. Residues: CASLGQGNDEQYF. The chain couples TRBV12-3 or TRBV12-4 to TRBJ2-7, with 10 nucleotides matching TRBD1. This CDR3 has 13 amino acids. The V and J ends lost 8 bases and 5 bases, in that order; junction bases with no gene match: 6.

This clonotype was detected only a few times. V and J are TRBV4-1 and TRBJ2-6, with D hard to call. The CDR3 length is 14 residues. Trimming stripped 1 base from V and 3 bases from J, with 4 bases between. CDR1 and CDR2 from the germline V gene are MGHRA and YSYEKL. The CDR3 protein is CASSQVLGANVLTF. In nucleotides, the CDR3 is TGCGCCAGCAGCCAAGTGCTTGGGGCCAACGTCCTGACTTTC.

The chain recombines TRBV4-3 with TRBJ2-1; the D call may be TRBD1 or TRBD2 (5 bases each). The CDR3 has 15 residues. CDR1 is LGHNA and CDR2 is YSLEER in the germline V gene. The V end lost 0 bases, the J end lost 9 bases, and 15 bases lay between the germline ends. CDR3 in amino acids: CASSQDIGYGAEQFF. CDR3 nucleotides: TGCGCCAGCAGCCAAGATATTGGCTACGGGGCTGAGCAGTTCTTC.

The rearrangement joins TRBV12-3 or TRBV12-4 to TRBJ2-1, with D possibly being TRBD2 (6 bases). V was cut by 3 bases and J by 1 base, with 13 bases left in between. The CDR3 sequence is 16 residues long. This CDR3 is CASSFSGEASYNEQFF. The CDR3 region has the DNA TGTGCCAGCAGTTTCTCGGGAGAGGCATCCTACAATGAGCAGTTCTTC.

This clonotype showed up many times. V is TRBV6-2 or TRBV6-3 and J is TRBJ2-1; 7 nucleotides line up with TRBD1. The trim removed 11 bases at V and 0 bases at J, leaving 4 bases unmatched. Germline assignment: CDR1 MNHEY and CDR2 SVGEGT. The CDR3 totals 13 residues. The CDR3 is CACRDSSYNEQFF. The CDR3 nucleotides read TGTGCCTGCCGGGACAGCTCCTACAATGAGCAGTTCTTC.

The rearrangement joins TRBV12-3 or TRBV12-4 to TRBJ2-1; 10 bases agree with TRBD1. The CDR3 has 14 residues. Trimming removed 10 bases from V and 9 bases from J; junction bases left unmatched: 12. The CDR3 is CATGLGQGSTEQFF. CDR3 sequence (DNA): TGTGCCACCGGCCTGGGACAGGGGTCGACTGAGCAGTTCTTC.

CDR3 DNA sequence: TGTGCCAGCAGTTTAAGGATGTTTACGAATCAGCCCCAGCATTTT. Translation: CASSLRMFTNQPQHF. This rearrangement joins TRBV12-3 or TRBV12-4 to TRBJ1-5; the D is unclear. There are 15 residues in the CDR3. The V gene lost 2 bases and the J gene lost 4 bases, with 12 bases spanning the gap.

The table lists this clonotype with a few counts. This chain links TRBV7-2 with TRBJ2-7; 11 bases are a match to TRBD2. CDR3 length: 18 residues. Losses at the gene ends were 4 bases for V and 0 bases for J; bases not matched to a gene: 11. CDR1 is SGHTA and CDR2 is FQGNSA in the germline V gene. CDR3 sequence: CASSSLRATSGSSYEQYF. As DNA, the CDR3 is TGTGCCAGCAGCTCCCTCAGAGCCACTAGCGGGAGCTCCTACGAGCAGTACTTC.

The V call is TRBV7-3, the J call TRBJ1-1; D is perhaps TRBD1 (6 bases). V lost 6 bases to trimming and J lost 7 bases, with 27 bases between them. The CDR3 covers 17 residues. Germline CDR1 and CDR2: SGHTA and FQGTGA. The CDR3 coding sequence is TGTGCCAGCAGTCCCCGGGGGATTGGGACACCGTGGAGTGAAGCTTTCTTT. Amino acids: CASSPRGIGTPWSEAFF.

This clonotype was picked up a small number of times. The chain carries TRBV29-1 and TRBJ1-2; D is unresolved. Germline V gene lookup returns CDR1 SQVTM and CDR2 ANQGSEA. The CDR3 is 15 residues long. V was pared by 3 bases and J by 3 bases, with 17 bases between. The CDR3 region is CSVDSSGVRDYGYTF. The CDR3 nucleotides are TGCAGCGTTGATTCGAGCGGGGTTCGGGACTATGGCTACACCTTC.

The rearrangement uses TRBV7-2 and TRBJ2-7, with TRBD1 matching 11 bases. There are 15 residues in the CDR3. The junction had 5 bases not matched to a gene; V was cut back by 5 bases and J by 2 bases. Germline CDR1 reads SGHTA; CDR2 reads FQGNSA. The CDR3: CASSPDRGHTYEQYF. The CDR3 DNA sequence: TGTGCCAGCAGCCCGGACAGGGGGCACACCTACGAGCAGTACTTC. The full variable domain, in which reference TRBV7-2 and TRBJ2-7 provide the parts outside the CDR3, is GAGVSQSPSNKVTEKGKDVELRCDPISGHTALYWYRQSLGQGLEFLIYFQGNSAPDKSGLPSDRFSAERTGGSVSTLTIQRTQQEDSAVYLCASSPDRGHTYEQYFGPGTRLTVT.

This sequence joins TRBV5-4 and TRBJ2-1; possibly TRBD2 for D (6 bases). Germline V gives CDR1 SGHNT, CDR2 YYREEE (reference sequence). The CDR3 sequence is 17 residues long. V lost 0 bases and J lost 2, with 15 bases in between. CDR3 protein: CASSLGGRAGTYNEQFF. CDR3 sequence (DNA): TGTGCCAGCAGCTTGGGAGGACGGGCGGGAACCTACAATGAGCAGTTCTTC.

This clonotype was found many times. The chain is built from TRBV20-1 and TRBJ2-7; perhaps TRBD1 as D (6 bases). From germline, CDR1 is DFQATT and CDR2 SNEGSKA (reference sequence). The V gene lost 1 base and the J gene lost 3 bases, with 13 bases spanning the gap. The CDR3 consists of 14 residues. The CDR3 is CSARGTAAGYEQYF. In DNA, the CDR3 is TGCAGTGCTAGAGGGACAGCTGCCGGCTACGAGCAGTACTTC.

This clonotype was observed a handful of times. The J gene is TRBJ2-1, the V gene TRBV6-6, with 8 bases lining up with TRBD1. In germline, CDR1 is MNHNY, CDR2 SVGAGI (reference sequence). The V segment lost 2 bases and the J segment 8 bases; nucleotides outside the gene matches: 8. The CDR3 covers 15 residues. CDR3 sequence: CASSYDGRGRDEQFF. The DNA for the CDR3 is TGTGCCAGCAGTTACGATGGCAGGGGGCGGGATGAGCAGTTCTTC.

The gene calls are TRBV3-1 and TRBJ2-7; D is ambiguous. This CDR3 comprises 15 residues. CDR1 and CDR2 from the germline V gene are LGHDT and YNNKEL (reference sequence). Trimming pared 3 bases from V and 0 bases from J, leaving 12 bases between. CDR3 sequence (DNA): TGTGCCAGCAGCCAGGGTATCACCAGCTCCTACGAGCAGTACTTC. Translation: CASSQGITSSYEQYF.

V gene TRBV23-1 combines with J gene TRBJ2-7; D call uncertain. TRBV23-1 is given ORF status, its function remaining uncertain. The CDR3 covers 14 residues. Trimming removed 7 bases at V and 4 bases at J, with 17 bases between. Written as DNA, the CDR3 is TGCGCCAGCACCACGCCGGACCGCCCTTACGAGCAGTACTTC. Translating it yields CASTTPDRPYEQYF.

This clonotype was picked up a small number of times. The chain joins TRBV7-8 to TRBJ2-2, with TRBD1 identical over 7 bases. This CDR3 region has 16 residues. Germline CDR1 reads SGHVS; CDR2 reads FQNEAQ. Trimming cost V 0 bases and J 5 bases; bases outside gene matches: 6. The CDR3 nucleotides read TGTGCCAGCAGCTTAGCCCCAACAGGGGTGACCGGGGAGCTGTTTTTT. Its translation: CASSLAPTGVTGELFF.

The chain links TRBV25-1 to TRBJ2-7; D gene ambiguous. CDR3 length equals 12 residues. The V gene lost 5 bases and the J gene lost 4 bases, with 9 bases spanning the gap. Germline V gene data show CDR1 as MGHDK and CDR2 as SYGVNS. CDR3 region: CASSWEGYEQYF. In nucleotides, the CDR3 is TGTGCCAGCAGTTGGGAAGGGTACGAGCAGTACTTC.

Worth noting for this clonotype: A much larger clone differs from this one at a single base, so this may be a read error. This rearrangement joins TRBV7-2 to TRBJ2-7; 9 nucleotides line up with TRBD1. V lost 3 bases, J lost 11 bases, and 14 bases stayed unmatched. This CDR3 has 15 residues. Germline CDR1 SGHTA, CDR2 FQGNSA. The CDR3 coding sequence is TGTGCCAGCAGCTTGTCCGGGACAGGGATGAGGGAGAAGTACTTC. Encoded protein: CASSLSGTGMREKYF.

The CDR3 coding sequence is TGTGCCAGCAGTTACTCGGGGGCCGGTCAGCCCCAGCATTTT. This sequence encodes CASSYSGAGQPQHF. The chain joins TRBV6-6 to TRBJ1-5; D is perhaps TRBD1 (6 bases). The V end was cut by 0 bases, the J end by 6 bases, with 9 bases between. Germline CDR1 and CDR2: MNHNY and SVGAGI (reference sequence). The CDR3 runs 14 residues.

The chain links TRBV5-6 to TRBJ1-2; tentatively, D is TRBD1 (5 bases). Germline CDR1 SGHDT, CDR2 YYEEEE. V was shortened by 3 bases and J by 3 bases, with 15 bases between the two germline ends. This CDR3 has 15 residues. CDR3 protein: CASSSMTEGYYGYTF. The CDR3 DNA sequence: TGTGCCAGCAGCTCTATGACAGAAGGATACTATGGCTACACCTTC.

This clonotype was found a few times. This chain joins TRBV20-1 and TRBJ2-3; D is unclear. The germline CDR1 and CDR2 sequences are DFQATT and SNEGSKA (reference sequence). Trimming shortened V by 5 bases and J by 0 bases, and 9 bases separated the two germline ends. This CDR3 contains 13 residues. The CDR3 loop reads CSARLPSTDTQYF. The CDR3 bases are TGCAGTGCTCGACTTCCCAGCACAGATACGCAGTATTTT.

This sequence joins TRBV12-3 or TRBV12-4 and TRBJ2-6; D gene unclear. V lost 5 bases to trimming and J lost 0 bases, with 11 bases between them. The CDR3 is 16 residues long. CDR3 sequence reads: CASSPPRGSGANVLTF. The CDR3 DNA reads as TGTGCCAGCAGTCCCCCTAGAGGCTCTGGGGCCAACGTCCTGACTTTC.

Many counts were recorded for this clonotype. V gene TRBV29-1 combines with J gene TRBJ2-1; no definite D call. The V gene lost 4 bases and the J gene lost 8 bases, with 9 bases spanning the gap. The germline CDR1 and CDR2 sequences are SQVTM and ANQGSEA. The CDR3 loop spans 11 amino acids. CDR3 protein: CSVGSRDEQFF. CDR3 bases: TGCAGCGTTGGCAGTCGGGATGAGCAGTTCTTC.

The V and J genes are TRBV4-1 and TRBJ2-1; 11 positions match TRBD1. The trim removed 1 base at V and 6 bases at J, leaving 8 bases unmatched. Germline values: CDR1 MGHRA, CDR2 YSYEKL. There are 17 residues in the CDR3. DNA for the CDR3: TGCGCCAGCAGCCAAGTAAGGGGACAGGGGGGCTTCAATGAGCAGTTCTTC. It yields the protein CASSQVRGQGGFNEQFF.